What follows describes a single T cell receptor (beta chain). The record originates from a study of control samples from healthy donors and cancer patients. Sequencing used immunoSEQ multiplex PCR; TCRdb keeps in-frame clones, though not all of them. This table holds 210,000 or so clones, approximately 91% found once. The sequence was obtained from a man aged 25 to 40 in good health. Source material: blood.

This chain's CDR3 is CAWSVVWNTEAFF. DNA of the CDR3: TGTGCCTGGAGTGTAGTGTGGAACACTGAAGCTTTCTTT. This chain connects TRBV30 to TRBJ1-1; D not resolved. Germline CDR1 reads GTSNPN; CDR2 reads SVGIG (reference sequence). The CDR3 is 13 amino acids. V was cut by 0 bases and J by 1 base, with 6 bases left in between.